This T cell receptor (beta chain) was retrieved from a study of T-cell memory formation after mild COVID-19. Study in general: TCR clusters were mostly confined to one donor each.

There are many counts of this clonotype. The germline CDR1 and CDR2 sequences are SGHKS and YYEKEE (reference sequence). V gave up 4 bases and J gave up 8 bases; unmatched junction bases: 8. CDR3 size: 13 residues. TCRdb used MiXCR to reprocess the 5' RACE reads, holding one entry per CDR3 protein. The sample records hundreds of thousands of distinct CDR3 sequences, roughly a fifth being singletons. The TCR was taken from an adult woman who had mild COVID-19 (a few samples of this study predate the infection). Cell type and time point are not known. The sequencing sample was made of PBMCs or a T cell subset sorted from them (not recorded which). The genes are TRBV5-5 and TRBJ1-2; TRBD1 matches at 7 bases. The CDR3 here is CASSPTGDGGYTF. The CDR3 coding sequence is TGTGCCAGCAGCCCAACAGGGGACGGAGGCTACACCTTC.